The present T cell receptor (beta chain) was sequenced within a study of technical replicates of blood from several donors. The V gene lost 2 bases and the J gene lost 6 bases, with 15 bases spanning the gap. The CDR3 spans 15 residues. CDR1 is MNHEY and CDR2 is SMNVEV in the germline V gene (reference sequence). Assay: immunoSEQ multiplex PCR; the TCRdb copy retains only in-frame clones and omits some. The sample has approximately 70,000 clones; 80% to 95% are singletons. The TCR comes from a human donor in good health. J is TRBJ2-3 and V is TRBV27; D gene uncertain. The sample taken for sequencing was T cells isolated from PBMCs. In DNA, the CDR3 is TGTGCCAGCAGTTTACGTACCCCGAGGTCCGATACGCAGTATTTT. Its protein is CASSLRTPRSDTQYF.